This TCR beta chain was retrieved from a study of T cell responses to AZD1222 COVID-19 vaccine. Findings and caveats of the study: CD4 TCRs linked to vaccination spanned spike, dominating at 160-218 and 743-854.

Clones were read by immunoSEQ multiplex PCR, and TCRdb kept only the in-frame ones, dropping some. The table shows over 150,000 clones, with approximately 87% occurring only once. With respect to this clone: Its antigen is undetermined.

This specimen was peripheral blood, taken 28 days after the second AZD1222 dose. This TCR was sampled from an adult who received the AZD1222 COVID-19 vaccine.

The CDR3 loop is CASSFGGEQYF. In DNA form, the CDR3 reads TGTGCCAGCAGTTTTGGTGGGGAGCAGTACTTC. The rearrangement links TRBV27 to TRBJ2-7, with D hard to call. The CDR3 is 11 amino acids. In germline, CDR1 is MNHEY, CDR2 SMNVEV (reference sequence). V gave up 3 bases and J gave up 7 bases, with 7 bases separating them.